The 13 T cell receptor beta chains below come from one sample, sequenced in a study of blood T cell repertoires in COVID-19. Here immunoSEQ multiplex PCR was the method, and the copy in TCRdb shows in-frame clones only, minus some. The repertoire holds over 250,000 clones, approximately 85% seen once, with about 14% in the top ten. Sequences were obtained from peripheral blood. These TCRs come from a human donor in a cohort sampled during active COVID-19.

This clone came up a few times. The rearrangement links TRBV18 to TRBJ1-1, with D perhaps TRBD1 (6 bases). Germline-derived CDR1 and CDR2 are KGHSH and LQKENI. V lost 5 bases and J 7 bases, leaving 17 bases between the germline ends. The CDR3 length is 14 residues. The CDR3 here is CASSSLTGTDEAFF. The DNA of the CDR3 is TGTGCCAGCTCATCCTTAACAGGGACGGATGAAGCTTTCTTT. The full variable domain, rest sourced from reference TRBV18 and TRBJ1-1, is NAGVMQNPRHLVRRRGQEARLRCSPMKGHSHVYWYRQLPEEGLKFMVYLQKENIIDESGMPKERFSAEFPKEGPSILRIQQVVRGDSAAYFCASSSLTGTDEAFFGQGTRLTVV.

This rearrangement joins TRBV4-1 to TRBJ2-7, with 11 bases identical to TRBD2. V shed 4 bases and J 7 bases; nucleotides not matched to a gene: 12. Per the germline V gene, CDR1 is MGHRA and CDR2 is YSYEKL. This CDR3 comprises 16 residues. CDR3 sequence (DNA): TGCGCCAGCAGCCCCCGCACGACTAGCGGGGCCAGAGAGCAGTACTTC. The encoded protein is CASSPRTTSGAREQYF.

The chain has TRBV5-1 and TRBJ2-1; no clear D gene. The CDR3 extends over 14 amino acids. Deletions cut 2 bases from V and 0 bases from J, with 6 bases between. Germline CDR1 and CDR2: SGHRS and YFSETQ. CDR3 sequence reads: CASSLTSSYNEQFF. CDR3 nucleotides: TGCGCCAGCAGCTTAACGAGCTCCTACAATGAGCAGTTCTTC. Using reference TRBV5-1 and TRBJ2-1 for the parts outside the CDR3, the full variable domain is KAGVTQTPRYLIKTRGQQVTLSCSPISGHRSVSWYQQTPGQGLQFLFEYFSETQRNKGNFPGRFSGRQFSNSRSEMNVSTLELGDSALYLCASSLTSSYNEQFFGPGTRLTVL.

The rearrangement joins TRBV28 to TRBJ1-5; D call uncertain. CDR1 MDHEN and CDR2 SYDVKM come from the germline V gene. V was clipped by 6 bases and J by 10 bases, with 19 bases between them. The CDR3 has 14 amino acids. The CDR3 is CASRTQTDTGPQHF. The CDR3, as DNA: TGTGCCAGCAGAACACAGACCGACACCGGCCCCCAGCATTTT.

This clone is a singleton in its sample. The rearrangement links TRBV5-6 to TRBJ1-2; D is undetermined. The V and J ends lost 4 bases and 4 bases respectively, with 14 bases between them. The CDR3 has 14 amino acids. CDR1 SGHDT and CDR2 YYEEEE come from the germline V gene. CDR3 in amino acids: CASSGRRSGYGYTF. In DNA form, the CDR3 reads TGTGCCAGCAGCGGACGGAGAAGCGGCTATGGCTACACCTTC.

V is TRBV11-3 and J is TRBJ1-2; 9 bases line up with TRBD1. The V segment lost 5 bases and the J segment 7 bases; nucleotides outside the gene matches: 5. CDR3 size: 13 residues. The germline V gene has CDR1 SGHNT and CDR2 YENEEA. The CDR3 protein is CASSLRTGAGYTF. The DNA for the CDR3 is TGTGCCAGCAGCCTAAGGACAGGGGCTGGCTACACCTTC.

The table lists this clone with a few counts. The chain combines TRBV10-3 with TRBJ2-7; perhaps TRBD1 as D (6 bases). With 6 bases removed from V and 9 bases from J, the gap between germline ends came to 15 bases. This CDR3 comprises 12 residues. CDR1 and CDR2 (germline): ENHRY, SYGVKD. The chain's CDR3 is CAISQTGEGQYF. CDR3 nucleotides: TGTGCCATCAGCCAGACAGGCGAGGGGCAGTACTTC.

CDR3 sequence reads: CASSFLDTQYF. CDR3 DNA sequence: TGTGCCAGCAGTTTTCTCGATACGCAGTATTTT. The V gene is TRBV27, the J gene TRBJ2-3; D gene ambiguous. V was trimmed by 3 bases and J by 6 bases, leaving 4 bases between them. CDR3 length equals 11 residues. Looked up from germline, CDR1 is MNHEY and CDR2 is SMNVEV (reference sequence).

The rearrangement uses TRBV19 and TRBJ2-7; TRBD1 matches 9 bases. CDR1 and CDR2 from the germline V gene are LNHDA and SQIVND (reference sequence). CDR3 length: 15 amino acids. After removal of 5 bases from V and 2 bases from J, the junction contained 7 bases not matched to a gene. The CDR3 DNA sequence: TGTGCCAGTAGTCAGCCGGGACAGGGCACCTACGAGCAGTACTTC. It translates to CASSQPGQGTYEQYF. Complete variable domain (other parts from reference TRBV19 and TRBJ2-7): DGGITQSPKYLFRKEGQNVTLSCEQNLNHDAMYWYRQDPGQGLRLIYYSQIVNDFQKGDIAEGYSVSREKKESFPLTVTSAQKNPTAFYLCASSQPGQGTYEQYFGPGTRLTVT.

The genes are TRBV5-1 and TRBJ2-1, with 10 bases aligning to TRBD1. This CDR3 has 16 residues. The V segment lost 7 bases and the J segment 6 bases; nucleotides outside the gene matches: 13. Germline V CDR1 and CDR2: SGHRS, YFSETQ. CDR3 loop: CASGYYYRDRGNEQFF. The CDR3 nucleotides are TGCGCCAGCGGTTATTACTACCGGGACAGGGGCAATGAGCAGTTCTTC.

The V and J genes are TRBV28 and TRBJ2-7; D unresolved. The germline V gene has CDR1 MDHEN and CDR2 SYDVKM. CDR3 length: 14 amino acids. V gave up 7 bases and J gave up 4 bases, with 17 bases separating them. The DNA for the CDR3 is TGTGCCAGCACCCCAGGTGGTGGATTTTACGAGCAGTACTTC. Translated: CASTPGGGFYEQYF.

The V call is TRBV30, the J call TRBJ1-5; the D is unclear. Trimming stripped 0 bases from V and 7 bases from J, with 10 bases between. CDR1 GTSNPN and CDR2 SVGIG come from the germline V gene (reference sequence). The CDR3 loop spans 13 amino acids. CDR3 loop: CAWSVRVNQPQHF. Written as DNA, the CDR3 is TGTGCCTGGAGTGTACGGGTGAACCAGCCCCAGCATTTT.

CDR3 bases: TGTGCCAGCAGTTGGGTAGCGGGAACAGTCTACAATGAGCAGTTCTTC. Translating it yields CASSWVAGTVYNEQFF. The V and J genes are TRBV6-2 or TRBV6-3 and TRBJ2-1; 8 nucleotides match TRBD2. Germline lookup yields CDR1 MNHEY and CDR2 SVGEGT. There are 16 residues in the CDR3. V was clipped by 4 bases and J by 3 bases; unmatched bases: 8.